This TCR beta chain is drawn from a study of technical replicates of blood from a few donors. CDR3 length: 12 residues. Trimming took 5 bases from V and 6 from J, leaving 8 bases between them. Looked up from germline, CDR1 is MDHEN and CDR2 is SYDVKM. This clone was picked up one time. Using immunoSEQ multiplex PCR, the repertoire was profiled, and TCRdb retains in-frame clones only, with some absent. The profile shows 98,000 or so clones, 95% of them singletons. Source material: T cells isolated from PBMCs. This chain links TRBV28 with TRBJ2-4, with a possible D match to TRBD1 (6 bases). This TCR derives from a human donor in good health. CDR3 nucleotide sequence: TGTGCCAGCAGTGTGGACAGAAACATTCAGTACTTC. It encodes CASSVDRNIQYF.